This section outlines one TCR beta chain sequence together with its context. TCRdb's table, derived via immunoSEQ multiplex PCR, lists solely in-frame clones and lacks some. The table has about 250,000 clones, roughly 89% seen once. The data belong to a study of blood T cell repertoires in COVID-19. The CDR3 runs 13 residues. CDR1 and CDR2 (germline): MNHEY, SVGEGT. V was cut by 5 bases and J by 1 base, with 9 bases left in between. The receptor comes from a man aged 35-49 years who had recovered from COVID-19. The chain employs TRBV6-2 or TRBV6-3 and TRBJ2-7; D gene unclear. Sequenced sample: PBMCs or T cells enriched from blood (not recorded which). CDR3 in amino acids: CASSPRISYEQYF. For the CDR3, the DNA is TGTGCCAGCAGTCCGCGGATATCCTACGAGCAGTACTTC.